Each of the 29 T cell receptor beta chains below was sequenced from the same sample in a study of blood T cell repertoires in COVID-19. TCRdb's table, derived via immunoSEQ multiplex PCR, lists solely in-frame clones and lacks some. The repertoire includes over 600,000 clones, approximately 90% of them detected once, and 0.2% to 0.3% sits in the top ten. Material for sequencing was peripheral blood. All receptors derive from a woman between 18 and 29 years old with acute or convalescent COVID-19.

The chain employs TRBV29-1 and TRBJ1-1; D gene unclear. Trimming left V 7 bases short and J 3 bases short, with 18 bases between. The CDR3 extends over 14 amino acids. The germline V gene has CDR1 SQVTM and CDR2 ANQGSEA. In DNA form, the CDR3 reads TGCAGCGCGGCAGTTCGTGATGACTACACTGAAGCTTTCTTT. Protein sequence: CSAAVRDDYTEAFF.

V usage is TRBV3-1 (or the pseudogene TRBV3-2) and J usage is TRBJ2-7; the D is unclear. The length of the CDR3 is 15 residues. Trimming took off 6 bases at V and 4 bases at J, with 19 bases between the two ends. Per germline, CDR1 LGHDT and CDR2 YNNKEL (reference sequence). In DNA, the CDR3 is TGTGCCAGCAGGGCAACGACTTGGGTGGGTTACGAGCAGTACTTC. Translating it yields CASRATTWVGYEQYF.

The chain combines TRBV2 with TRBJ1-2; D is undetermined. Trimming removed 7 bases at V and 7 bases at J, with 10 bases between. The germline CDR1 and CDR2 sequences are SNHLY and FYNNEI. The CDR3 length is 11 residues. CDR3: CASKRESGYTF. In DNA form, the CDR3 reads TGTGCCAGCAAGCGGGAGTCTGGCTACACCTTC.

The V call is TRBV15, the J call TRBJ1-5, with a possible D match to TRBD1 (6 bases). V was cut by 0 bases and J by 7 bases, with 10 bases left in between. CDR3 length: 14 residues. The V gene's germline CDR1 is LNHNV and CDR2 YYDKDF (reference sequence). The CDR3: CATSREQGGQPQHF. The CDR3 bases are TGTGCCACCAGCAGAGAACAGGGAGGGCAGCCCCAGCATTTT.

This chain links TRBV3-1 (or the pseudogene TRBV3-2) with TRBJ1-4, with D hard to call. Per the germline V gene, CDR1 is LGHDT and CDR2 is YNNKEL (reference sequence). The V gene lost 0 bases and the J gene lost 4 bases, with 12 bases spanning the gap. CDR3 length: 16 amino acids. The CDR3 DNA is TGTGCCAGCAGCCAAGAGTTGGGAGGGAATAATGAAAAACTGTTTTTT. Translated, it gives CASSQELGGNNEKLFF.

The count of this clone is one. V gene TRBV27 combines with J gene TRBJ2-7; D is ambiguous. The germline CDR1 and CDR2 sequences are MNHEY and SMNVEV (reference sequence). Trimming removed 5 bases at V and 0 bases at J, with 11 bases between. There are 14 residues in the CDR3. CDR3 in amino acids: CASSNKRSSYEQYF. The CDR3 DNA reads as TGTGCCAGCAGTAACAAAAGGAGCTCCTACGAGCAGTACTTC.

This clone occurred a few times. Other DNA variants within this sample encode the same CDR3. The chain uses TRBV19 and TRBJ1-1; D ambiguous. Germline loops: CDR1 LNHDA, CDR2 SQIVND (reference sequence). The V end lost 2 bases, the J end lost 1 base, and 5 bases lay between the germline ends. This CDR3 is built from 13 residues. In DNA form, the CDR3 reads TGTGCCAGTAGTATACGGGGGAACACTGAAGCTTTCTTT. Translation gives CASSIRGNTEAFF.

The chain couples TRBV30 to TRBJ1-4; D uncertain. The CDR3 covers 14 residues. The germline CDR1 and CDR2 sequences are GTSNPN and SVGIG (reference sequence). V lost 3 bases to trimming and J lost 6 bases, with 14 bases between them. The DNA for the CDR3 is TGTGCCTGGAGCCTCCTTGGAGGCCATGAAAAACTGTTTTTT. The encoded protein is CAWSLLGGHEKLFF.

The gene calls are TRBV10-3 and TRBJ1-2, with D perhaps TRBD1 (6 bases). In germline, CDR1 is ENHRY, CDR2 SYGVKD. Trimming cost V 6 bases and J 5 bases, with 19 bases left between them. This CDR3 contains 15 residues. The chain's CDR3 is CAIRTPGGGNYGYTF. DNA for the CDR3: TGTGCCATCAGGACCCCGGGAGGGGGAAATTATGGCTACACCTTC.

V and J are TRBV4-1 and TRBJ1-2, with TRBD1 identical over 7 bases. The CDR3 is 15 amino acids. Germline loops: CDR1 MGHRA, CDR2 YSYEKL. With 6 bases clipped from V and 4 bases from J, the junction kept 11 bases outside the gene matches. Written as DNA, the CDR3 is TGCGCCAGCAGTCGGGAAGGGGGCGAGGGCTATGGCTACACCTTC. It encodes CASSREGGEGYGYTF.

This rearrangement joins TRBV24-1 to TRBJ2-3; 8 nucleotides match TRBD2. The CDR3 is 15 residues long. With 3 bases clipped from V and 0 bases from J, the junction kept 1 base outside the gene matches. Germline V gene lookup returns CDR1 KGHDR and CDR2 SFDVKD. As DNA, the CDR3 is TGTGCCACCAGTGATCGGACTAGCAGCACAGATACGCAGTATTTT. Amino acids: CATSDRTSSTDTQYF.

The V call is TRBV10-3, the J call TRBJ2-7, with a possible D match to TRBD1 (6 bases). Trimming removed 6 bases at V and 4 bases at J, with 16 bases between. Germline CDR1 reads ENHRY; CDR2 reads SYGVKD. The CDR3 contains 14 residues. The CDR3 reads CAISTLEDSYEQYF. Here the CDR3 DNA reads TGTGCCATCAGCACGCTCGAGGACAGTTACGAGCAGTACTTC.

The sample holds one count of this clone. The V gene is TRBV9, the J gene TRBJ2-3; TRBD2 matches 10 bases. The junction had 20 bases not matched to a gene; V was cut back by 1 base and J by 0 bases. This CDR3 contains 22 residues. Germline V gene data show CDR1 as SGDLS and CDR2 as YYNGEE. The CDR3 protein is CASSVFIRLERGGPGSTDTQYF. The CDR3 DNA follows: TGTGCCAGCAGCGTATTTATCCGTCTGGAGCGGGGGGGGCCCGGTAGCACAGATACGCAGTATTTT.

The chain links TRBV9 to TRBJ1-2, with a possible D match to TRBD1 (6 bases). CDR1 SGDLS and CDR2 YYNGEE come from the germline V gene. CDR3 length equals 14 residues. Trimming removed 4 bases from V and 5 bases from J, with 15 bases in between. The CDR3 protein is CASSPGTSFYGYTF. CDR3 in DNA: TGTGCCAGCAGCCCTGGGACATCCTTTTATGGCTACACCTTC.

The sample holds one count of this clone. The genes are TRBV7-7 and TRBJ2-7; 9 nucleotides align to TRBD1. Germline CDR1 and CDR2: SSHAT and FNYEAQ (reference sequence). The CDR3 extends over 13 amino acids. The junction had 5 bases not matched to a gene; V was cut back by 5 bases and J by 6 bases. CDR3 bases: TGTGCCAGCAGCCCAGGACAGGGGTTCGAGCAGTACTTC. It specifies CASSPGQGFEQYF.

The chain uses TRBV4-1 and TRBJ2-7, with 15 bases matching TRBD2. CDR3 length: 17 amino acids. CDR1 is MGHRA, CDR2 YSYEKL, per germline. The ends lost 3 bases at V and 0 bases at J; junction bases unmatched: 3. For the CDR3, the DNA is TGCGCCAGCAGCCATGGGACTAGCGGGGGGCCCTCCTACGAGCAGTACTTC. As protein: CASSHGTSGGPSYEQYF.

V and J are TRBV6-5 and TRBJ2-7, with 10 positions matching TRBD1. V gave up 6 bases and J gave up 3 bases; unmatched junction bases: 8. This CDR3 region has 15 residues. Germline CDR1 is MNHEY and CDR2 is SVGAGI. DNA of the CDR3: TGTGCCAGCAGACCAAGGGACAGGGGCTACTACGAGCAGTACTTC. Translating it yields CASRPRDRGYYEQYF.

The CDR3 loop reads CASSQAGAGGTGELFF. DNA of the CDR3: TGTGCCAGCAGCCAAGCCGGGGCAGGGGGCACCGGGGAGCTGTTTTTT. This rearrangement joins TRBV3-1 (or the pseudogene TRBV3-2) to TRBJ2-2; 7 bases are shared with TRBD1. V was clipped by 1 base and J by 4 bases; unmatched bases: 6. The germline gives CDR1 LGHDT, CDR2 YNNKEL (reference sequence). The CDR3 has 16 amino acids.

V usage is TRBV14 and J usage is TRBJ1-2; weak D call: TRBD1 (5 bases). Trimming cost V 4 bases and J 8 bases, with 23 bases left between them. The germline gives CDR1 SGHDN, CDR2 FVKESK. This CDR3 is built from 16 residues. The CDR3 nucleotides are TGTGCCAGCAGCCTAAGAAAGGAGGATGGAGGGGTCGGCTACACCTTC. Translation: CASSLRKEDGGVGYTF. Filled out from reference TRBV14 and TRBJ1-2, the complete variable domain reads EAGVTQFPSHSVIEKGQTVTLRCDPISGHDNLYWYRRVMGKEIKFLLHFVKESKQDESGMPNNRFLAERTGGTYSTLKVQPAELEDSGVYFCASSLRKEDGGVGYTFGSGTRLTVV.

The genes are TRBV19 and TRBJ1-1, with 7 bases that match TRBD1. V lost 2 bases, J lost 0 bases, and 18 bases stayed unmatched. The CDR3 is made up of 20 amino acids. Germline V gives CDR1 LNHDA, CDR2 SQIVND (reference sequence). CDR3 protein: CASSINYFRDSRTVNTEAFF. The CDR3 region has the DNA TGTGCCAGTAGTATAAATTACTTCCGGGACAGTCGAACGGTGAACACTGAAGCTTTCTTT.

The table lists this clone with a count of one. The chain recombines TRBV11-1 with TRBJ1-5; D unclear. Germline V lookup: CDR1 SGHAT, CDR2 FQDESV (reference sequence). Trimming took off 6 bases at V and 2 bases at J, with 14 bases between the two ends. The CDR3 sequence is 15 residues long. In DNA, the CDR3 is TGTGCCAGCAGATTTGAGTGGGGAGGCAATCAGCCCCAGCATTTT. The encoded protein is CASRFEWGGNQPQHF.

This clone was counted only a few times. V and J are TRBV7-9 and TRBJ1-1; possible D gene TRBD1, 6 bases. The CDR3 contains 14 residues. CDR1 is SEHNR and CDR2 is FQNEAQ in the germline V gene (reference sequence). The V and J ends lost 3 bases and 5 bases respectively, with 13 bases between them. DNA for the CDR3: TGTGCCAGCAGCTTTGGGGGGGCGATGACTGAAGCTTTCTTT. This codes for CASSFGGAMTEAFF.

As concerns this clone: Other DNA variants within this sample encode the same CDR3. The chain has TRBV5-1 and TRBJ1-2; tentative D call: TRBD1 (5 bases). The germline gives CDR1 SGHRS, CDR2 YFSETQ. The CDR3 has 13 residues. Trimming stripped 0 bases from V and 8 bases from J, with 11 bases between. The DNA for the CDR3 is TGCGCCAGCAGCTTGGCCGGAGGGGACGGCTACACCTTC. It specifies CASSLAGGDGYTF.

The chain has TRBV7-9 and TRBJ2-1, with 16 nucleotides matching TRBD2. V was pared by 5 bases and J by 1 base, with 5 bases of the junction left unmatched. Per the germline V gene, CDR1 is SEHNR and CDR2 is FQNEAQ (reference sequence). This CDR3 has 18 amino acids. CDR3 region: CASSVTGLAGGSYNEQFF. The CDR3 DNA is TGTGCCAGCAGCGTAACGGGACTAGCGGGGGGGTCCTACAATGAGCAGTTCTTC.

V gene TRBV19 combines with J gene TRBJ2-7; D not certain. V was shortened by 10 bases and J by 6 bases, with 19 bases between the two germline ends. The CDR3 consists of 13 residues. CDR1 LNHDA and CDR2 SQIVND come from the germline V gene (reference sequence). The CDR3 DNA sequence: TGTGCCACCCGAGACCTCCTCCGCGGCGAGCAGTACTTC. This codes for CATRDLLRGEQYF.

The V gene is TRBV5-6, the J gene TRBJ1-1, with unresolved D. The CDR3 has 15 residues. Germline CDR1 reads SGHDT; CDR2 reads YYEEEE. Trimming removed 4 bases from V and 1 base from J, with 14 bases in between. CDR3 sequence reads: CASSPGGHQNTEAFF. The CDR3 coding sequence is TGTGCCAGCAGCCCGGGAGGGCACCAGAACACTGAAGCTTTCTTT.

Regarding this clone: The sample contains more than one DNA sequence encoding this CDR3. The genes are TRBV5-5 and TRBJ1-4; possible D gene TRBD1, 6 bases. The CDR3 loop spans 13 amino acids. CDR1 and CDR2 from the germline V gene are SGHKS and YYEKEE (reference sequence). The germline V and J ends were trimmed by 4 bases and 8 bases, with 12 bases remaining between them. CDR3 residues: CASSPRGGEKLFF. The CDR3 nucleotides are TGTGCCAGCAGCCCCAGGGGCGGGGAAAAACTGTTTTTT.

CDR3 sequence reads: CASSLAGSRQPQHF. The CDR3 coding sequence is TGTGCCAGCAGCTTGGCAGGGTCGAGACAGCCCCAGCATTTT. The rearrangement uses TRBV5-4 and TRBJ1-5; TRBD1 might be the D (5 bases). Trimming left V 0 bases short and J 7 bases short, with 11 bases between. The CDR3 sequence is 14 residues long. Germline V lookup: CDR1 SGHNT, CDR2 YYREEE (reference sequence).

This chain joins TRBV19 and TRBJ1-2; D is ambiguous. The CDR3 is 15 amino acids. Germline CDR1 and CDR2: LNHDA and SQIVND (reference sequence). V gave up 7 bases and J gave up 0 bases, with 15 bases separating them. The chain's CDR3 is CASTAAPGANYGYTF. Here the CDR3 DNA reads TGTGCCAGTACCGCGGCACCCGGAGCTAACTATGGCTACACCTTC.